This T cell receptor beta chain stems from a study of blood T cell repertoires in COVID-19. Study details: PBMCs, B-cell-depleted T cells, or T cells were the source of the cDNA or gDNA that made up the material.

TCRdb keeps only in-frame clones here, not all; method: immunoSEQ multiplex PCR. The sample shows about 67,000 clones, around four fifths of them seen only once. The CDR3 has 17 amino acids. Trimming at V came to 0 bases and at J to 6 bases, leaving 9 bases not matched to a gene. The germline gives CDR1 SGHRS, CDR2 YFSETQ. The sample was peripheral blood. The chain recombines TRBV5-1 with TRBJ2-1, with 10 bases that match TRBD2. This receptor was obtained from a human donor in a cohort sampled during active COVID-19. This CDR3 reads CASSLASGGARINEQFF. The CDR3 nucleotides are TGCGCCAGCAGCTTGGCCAGCGGGGGGGCCCGGATCAATGAGCAGTTCTTC.